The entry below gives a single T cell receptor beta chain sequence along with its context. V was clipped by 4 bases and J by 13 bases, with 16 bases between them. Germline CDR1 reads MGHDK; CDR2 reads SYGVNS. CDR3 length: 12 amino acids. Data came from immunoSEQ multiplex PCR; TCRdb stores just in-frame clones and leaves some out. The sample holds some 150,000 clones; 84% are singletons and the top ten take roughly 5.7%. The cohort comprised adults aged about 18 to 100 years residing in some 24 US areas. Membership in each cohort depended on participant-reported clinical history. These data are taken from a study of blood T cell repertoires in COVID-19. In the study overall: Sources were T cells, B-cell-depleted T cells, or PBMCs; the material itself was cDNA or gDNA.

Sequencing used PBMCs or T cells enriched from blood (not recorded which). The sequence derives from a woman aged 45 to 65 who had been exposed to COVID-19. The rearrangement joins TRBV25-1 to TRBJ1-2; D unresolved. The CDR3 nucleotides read TGTGCCAGCAGTGGGCGGCCCGGCGGTAGCACCTTC. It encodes CASSGRPGGSTF.